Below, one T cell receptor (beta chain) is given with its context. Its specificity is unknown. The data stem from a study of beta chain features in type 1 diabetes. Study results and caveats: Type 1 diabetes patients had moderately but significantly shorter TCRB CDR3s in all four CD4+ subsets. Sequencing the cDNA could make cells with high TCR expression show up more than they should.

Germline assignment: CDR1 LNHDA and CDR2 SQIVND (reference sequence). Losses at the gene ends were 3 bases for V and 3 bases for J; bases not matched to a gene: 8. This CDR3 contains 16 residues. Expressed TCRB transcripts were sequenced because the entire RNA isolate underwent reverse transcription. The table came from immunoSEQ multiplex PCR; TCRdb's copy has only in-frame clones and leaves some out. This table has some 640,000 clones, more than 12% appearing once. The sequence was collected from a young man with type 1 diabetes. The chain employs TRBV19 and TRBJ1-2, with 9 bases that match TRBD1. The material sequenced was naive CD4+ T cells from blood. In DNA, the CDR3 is TGTGCCAGTAGTATTCCCGAAGACAGGGGGGACTATGGCTACACCTTC. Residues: CASSIPEDRGDYGYTF. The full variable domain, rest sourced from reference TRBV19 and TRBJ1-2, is DGGITQSPKYLFRKEGQNVTLSCEQNLNHDAMYWYRQDPGQGLRLIYYSQIVNDFQKGDIAEGYSVSREKKESFPLTVTSAQKNPTAFYLCASSIPEDRGDYGYTFGSGTRLTVV.